Each of the 24 T cell receptor beta chains below was sequenced from the same sample in a study of radiotherapy plus CTLA-4 blockade in lung cancer. Sequencing used immunoSEQ multiplex PCR; TCRdb keeps in-frame clones, though not all of them. Of about 82,000 clones listed, 72% are singletons. The sample was peripheral blood, taken from a patient treated with radiotherapy plus ipilimumab. These receptors all come from a human donor with non-small cell lung cancer that progressed on radiotherapy plus ipilimumab.

The chain couples TRBV11-1 to TRBJ2-5; D is unclear. The germline V and J ends were trimmed by 1 base and 2 bases, with 14 bases remaining between them. The CDR3 has 16 amino acids. The germline V gene has CDR1 SGHAT and CDR2 FQDESV (reference sequence). The CDR3 loop is CASSLDTPGAQETQYF. The CDR3 region has the DNA TGTGCCAGCAGCTTAGACACCCCCGGCGCGCAAGAGACCCAGTACTTC.

This clone was picked up many times. The gene calls are TRBV4-1 and TRBJ1-2, with 7 bases identical to TRBD1. V shed 1 base and J 5 bases; nucleotides not matched to a gene: 10. The germline CDR1 and CDR2 sequences are MGHRA and YSYEKL. The CDR3 length is 16 residues. CDR3 region: CASSQGETGTAYGYTF. CDR3 DNA sequence: TGCGCCAGCAGCCAAGGGGAGACCGGGACAGCTTATGGCTACACCTTC.

V is TRBV28 and J is TRBJ1-2, with D possibly being TRBD1 (6 bases). This CDR3 is 16 amino acids long. CDR1 and CDR2 from the germline V gene are MDHEN and SYDVKM. V lost 5 bases and J lost 0, with 16 bases in between. The chain's CDR3 is CASSGPTDRPNYGYTF. The DNA for the CDR3 is TGTGCCAGCAGTGGCCCAACGGACAGACCTAACTATGGCTACACCTTC.

To note about this clone: No DNA is shown, since the ends of the CDR3 on it are uncertain; the CDR3 is the one TCRdb lists. The J gene is TRBJ2-6, the V gene TRBV1; the table names TRBD1, a call not compared with the DNA. TRBV1 is given as a pseudogene. Inclusive of both ends, the CDR3 amounts to 18 amino acids. CDR3 sequence: CTSRYTCLAQSRANVLTF.

The chain has TRBV9 and TRBJ1-6, with D possibly TRBD1 on 5 matching bases. The germline V gene encodes CDR1 SGDLS and CDR2 YYNGEE. Between the trimmed V and J ends, which lost 0 bases and 9 bases, there was a span of 19 bases. The CDR3 runs to 17 residues. The CDR3 DNA reads TGTGCCAGCAGCGTAGAACCAGGGATGGGTTTGGGTTCACCCCTCCACTTT. It translates to CASSVEPGMGLGSPLHF.

The rearrangement uses TRBV7-2 and TRBJ1-1, with D perhaps matching TRBD1 (5 bases). Germline V lookup: CDR1 SGHTA, CDR2 FQGNSA. The CDR3 spans 13 residues. V lost 4 bases and J lost 7, with 13 bases in between. The CDR3 sequence is CASSSDRGFEAFF. As DNA, the CDR3 is TGTGCCAGCAGCTCCGACCGGGGCTTTGAAGCTTTCTTT.

This clone was seen many times. The rearrangement links TRBV6-6 to TRBJ2-7; D may match TRBD1 or TRBD2 (5 bases each). Trimming stripped 2 bases from V and 6 bases from J, with 8 bases between. Looked up from germline, CDR1 is MNHNY and CDR2 is SVGAGI (reference sequence). The CDR3 length is 12 residues. The CDR3 sequence: CASSYEGIEQYF. The CDR3 DNA follows: TGTGCCAGCAGTTACGAGGGGATCGAGCAGTACTTC.

The rearrangement joins TRBV9 to TRBJ2-7; TRBD2 matches at 8 bases. V lost 0 bases and J lost 2; bases outside the gene matches: 4. CDR1 SGDLS and CDR2 YYNGEE come from the germline V gene. This CDR3 spans 15 amino acids. DNA for the CDR3: TGTGCCAGCAGCGTAGGACCGGGACTAGCCTACGAGCAGTACTTC. Translated: CASSVGPGLAYEQYF.

The rearrangement joins TRBV9 to TRBJ1-1; perhaps TRBD1 as D (5 bases). Trimming cost V 3 bases and J 4 bases, with 16 bases left between them. There are 15 residues in the CDR3. Germline loops: CDR1 SGDLS, CDR2 YYNGEE. The CDR3 DNA reads TGTGCCAGCAGCGCCGCGCCTGGGGGAGGCACTGAAGCTTTCTTT. Its protein product is CASSAAPGGGTEAFF. Drawing the rest from reference TRBV9 and TRBJ1-1, the complete variable domain is DSGVTQTPKHLITATGQRVTLRCSPRSGDLSVYWYQQSLDQGLQFLIQYYNGEERAKGNILERFSAQQFPDLHSELNLSSLELGDSALYFCASSAAPGGGTEAFFGQGTRLTVV.

The chain employs TRBV18 and TRBJ1-2; D ambiguous. The V end lost 2 bases, the J end lost 0 bases, and 7 bases lay between the germline ends. Germline CDR1 KGHSH, CDR2 LQKENI. The CDR3 consists of 14 residues. The CDR3 protein is CASSPELSNYGYTF. CDR3 in DNA: TGTGCCAGCTCACCAGAACTATCTAACTATGGCTACACCTTC.

V usage is TRBV6-5 and J usage is TRBJ1-1, with 11 bases identical to TRBD1. The CDR3 loop spans 14 amino acids. Germline CDR1 is MNHEY and CDR2 is SVGAGI. J was trimmed by 4 bases and V by 8 bases; bases with no gene match: 6. The chain's CDR3 is CASGTGGARTEAFF. The DNA of the CDR3 is TGTGCCAGCGGGACAGGGGGGGCTCGCACTGAAGCTTTCTTT.

In its sample, this clone was seen a few times. V is TRBV5-1 and J is TRBJ1-3, with no clear D. CDR3 size: 15 residues. Trimming took off 3 bases at V and 2 bases at J, with 12 bases between the two ends. Germline-derived CDR1 and CDR2 are SGHRS and YFSETQ. CDR3 DNA: TGCGCCAGCAGCTCGGACCCCGGAGCTGGAAACACCATATATTTT. Translation gives CASSSDPGAGNTIYF.

The J gene is TRBJ2-5, the V gene TRBV5-6, with D hard to call. The CDR3 consists of 15 residues. CDR1 and CDR2 (germline): SGHDT, YYEEEE. Trimming took 0 bases from V and 1 from J, leaving 10 bases between them. CDR3 region: CASSLDVGIQETQYF. For the CDR3, the DNA is TGTGCCAGCAGCTTGGACGTAGGGATCCAAGAGACCCAGTACTTC.

V is TRBV4-3 and J is TRBJ2-2; 10 bases match TRBD1. CDR3 length equals 16 residues. Per germline, CDR1 LGHNA and CDR2 YSLEER. J gave up 6 bases and V 0 bases, and 4 bases lay outside the gene matches. CDR3 in amino acids: CASSQDWDRGSGELFF. The CDR3 DNA reads TGCGCCAGCAGCCAAGATTGGGACAGGGGTTCCGGGGAGCTGTTTTTT.

This sequence joins TRBV2 and TRBJ2-3; 9 bases are shared with TRBD1. CDR1 is SNHLY, CDR2 FYNNEI, per germline. The ends lost 3 bases at V and 5 bases at J; junction bases unmatched: 6. The CDR3 consists of 15 residues. The CDR3 DNA reads as TGTGCCAGCAGTGAGTGGACAGGGGTTCAAGATACGCAGTATTTT. This encodes CASSEWTGVQDTQYF.

The V gene is TRBV6-6, the J gene TRBJ2-3, with 7 bases identical to TRBD1. CDR1 is MNHNY and CDR2 is SVGAGI in the germline V gene (reference sequence). The CDR3 consists of 13 residues. Germline trimming cut 9 bases from V and 0 bases from J; bases unmatched to any gene: 3. The DNA for the CDR3 is TGTGCCAGTCCGGGACAGAGCACAGATACGCAGTATTTT. It is translated as CASPGQSTDTQYF.

The V call is TRBV2, the J call TRBJ1-4; D uncertain. Trimming removed 4 bases at V and 8 bases at J, with 8 bases between. The CDR3 totals 12 residues. CDR1 SNHLY and CDR2 FYNNEI come from the germline V gene. The DNA of the CDR3 is TGTGCCAGCAGTGTCTCAGGAGAAAAACTGTTTTTT. Translation: CASSVSGEKLFF. Supplemented by reference TRBV2 and TRBJ1-4, the full variable domain reads EPEVTQTPSHQVTQMGQEVILRCVPISNHLYFYWYRQILGQKVEFLVSFYNNEISEKSEIFDDQFSVERPDGSNFTLKIRSTKLEDSAMYFCASSVSGEKLFFGSGTQLSVL.

This chain links TRBV7-2 with TRBJ2-3; 7 bases match TRBD1. The CDR3 loop spans 13 amino acids. V lost 10 bases and J lost 1; bases outside the gene matches: 5. Germline CDR1 and CDR2: SGHTA and FQGNSA. The CDR3 sequence: CATHGQGTDTQYF. The CDR3 DNA is TGTGCCACCCATGGACAGGGCACAGATACGCAGTATTTT.

This clone was seen once. V gene TRBV11-1 combines with J gene TRBJ2-7, with a weak D call TRBD2 (6 bases). From germline, CDR1 is SGHAT and CDR2 FQDESV (reference sequence). This CDR3 has 14 residues. The ends were cut back, 5 bases at V and 4 bases at J, with 15 bases in the middle. This chain's CDR3 is CASSIYGTSYEQYF. The CDR3 bases are TGTGCCAGCAGCATCTACGGGACTTCTTACGAGCAGTACTTC.

The rearrangement links TRBV28 to TRBJ1-3; 8 positions agree with TRBD1. The CDR3 contains 18 residues. Trimming at V came to 5 bases and at J to 5 bases, leaving 17 bases not matched to a gene. Germline V gene sequence: CDR1 MDHEN, CDR2 SYDVKM. CDR3 loop: CASSTYPPSGGPRNTIYF. Here the CDR3 DNA reads TGTGCCAGCAGTACCTATCCCCCCTCAGGGGGCCCCAGAAACACCATATATTTT.

The chain is built from TRBV9 and TRBJ2-3; D perhaps matches TRBD2 (6 bases). The CDR3 totals 14 residues. The germline V gene encodes CDR1 SGDLS and CDR2 YYNGEE. V dropped 3 bases and J dropped 0 bases, with 8 bases sitting between them. For the CDR3, the DNA is TGTGCCAGCAGCGGGGGGGACAGCACAGATACGCAGTATTTT. The encoded protein is CASSGGDSTDTQYF.

This clone was recorded only once. This chain links TRBV18 with TRBJ1-1; tentative D call: TRBD1 (5 bases). CDR3 length: 11 residues. Trimming stripped 6 bases from V and 7 bases from J, with 9 bases between. The germline gives CDR1 KGHSH, CDR2 LQKENI. This CDR3 reads CASSLTDEAFF. The CDR3 region has the DNA TGTGCCAGCTCTTTGACAGATGAAGCTTTCTTT.

This clone was observed at least ten times. This chain's CDR3 is CASSQSSRGRQYEQYF. Here the CDR3 DNA reads TGCGCCAGCAGCCAATCGAGCCGGGGGCGACAGTACGAGCAGTACTTC. This rearrangement joins TRBV4-3 to TRBJ2-7, with D perhaps matching TRBD1 or TRBD2 (6 bases each). Germline V gene lookup returns CDR1 LGHNA and CDR2 YSLEER. There are 16 residues in the CDR3. V dropped 2 bases and J dropped 4 bases, with 18 bases sitting between them.

This clone showed up just a few times. This chain links TRBV28 with TRBJ2-7, with D tentatively TRBD2 (7 bases). CDR1 is MDHEN, CDR2 SYDVKM, per germline. The V gene lost 3 bases and the J gene lost 12 bases, with 21 bases spanning the gap. The CDR3 runs 14 residues. The CDR3 region is CASSLDGSGGAPYF. In nucleotides, the CDR3 is TGTGCCAGCAGTTTGGACGGTTCGGGGGGCGCCCCGTACTTC. Based on the CDR3 plus reference TRBV28 and TRBJ2-7, the full variable domain is DVKVTQSSRYLVKRTGEKVFLECVQDMDHENMFWYRQDPGLGLRLIYFSYDVKMKEKGDIPEGYSVSREKKERFSLILESASTNQTSMYLCASSLDGSGGAPYFGPGTRLTVT.